This entry lists 16 T cell receptor beta chains sequenced from one sample in a study of patients and donors after allogeneic stem cell transplantation. One entry per CDR3 protein results from TCRdb running MiXCR on the RT-PCR reads. This table holds approximately 200,000 distinct CDR3 sequences, over 30% found once. Sequenced sample: blood, either unsorted or a sorted T cell fraction (not recorded which). These TCRs come from a human donor who was either an allogeneic HSCT recipient or a stem cell or donor lymphocyte infusion donor (not recorded which). It is not recorded whose cells these are; they may come from a transplant donor.

The rearrangement links TRBV24-1 to TRBJ1-2; D is undetermined. Trimming shortened V by 2 bases and J by 0 bases, and 12 bases separated the two germline ends. The CDR3 has 16 residues. Germline V CDR1 and CDR2: KGHDR, SFDVKD. CDR3 nucleotides: TGTGCCACCAGTGATTGGGTAGAGCCTTCTAACTATGGCTACACCTTC. It specifies CATSDWVEPSNYGYTF.

V gene TRBV3-1 combines with J gene TRBJ2-5, with no clear D. Germline-derived CDR1 and CDR2 are LGHDT and YNNKEL (reference sequence). This CDR3 spans 12 amino acids. The V end lost 2 bases, the J end lost 6 bases, and 7 bases lay between the germline ends. CDR3 nucleotide sequence: TGTGCCAGCAGCCAACAAGGACAGACCCAGTACTTC. This codes for CASSQQGQTQYF.

This clonotype was counted ten times or more. This chain connects TRBV12-3 or TRBV12-4 to TRBJ1-6; tentatively, D is TRBD1 (5 bases). This CDR3 has 15 amino acids. V dropped 4 bases and J dropped 0 bases, with 7 bases sitting between them. The CDR3 bases are TGTGCCAGCAGTTCCCAGGGCTCCTATAATTCACCCCTCCACTTT. Translation gives CASSSQGSYNSPLHF.

The chain is built from TRBV4-3 and TRBJ1-5; a weak D match, TRBD1 (5 bases). The ends were cut back, 0 bases at V and 7 bases at J, with 13 bases in the middle. Germline assignment: CDR1 LGHNA and CDR2 YSLEER. The CDR3 sequence is 15 residues long. The CDR3 loop reads CASSQDLWRDQPQHF. DNA for the CDR3: TGCGCCAGCAGCCAAGATCTCTGGAGGGACCAGCCCCAGCATTTT.

In this sample, this clonotype turned up once. V gene TRBV24-1 combines with J gene TRBJ2-1; 7 bases agree with TRBD2. The V gene end was trimmed by 0 bases and the J gene end by 3 bases; junction bases not matched to a gene: 4. The CDR3 runs to 16 residues. CDR1 is KGHDR and CDR2 is SFDVKD in the germline V gene. In nucleotides, the CDR3 is TGTGCCACCAGTGATTTGGGACTAGAGGGCTACAATGAGCAGTTCTTC. This sequence encodes CATSDLGLEGYNEQFF.

The CDR3 reads CASSSDSYNQPQHF. Here the CDR3 DNA reads TGTGCCAGCAGTTCAGACAGTTATAATCAGCCCCAGCATTTT. The chain has TRBV12-3 or TRBV12-4 and TRBJ1-5; maybe TRBD1 (5 bases). The CDR3 spans 14 residues. Trimming took off 4 bases at V and 4 bases at J, with 11 bases between the two ends.

The rearrangement links TRBV12-3 or TRBV12-4 to TRBJ1-2, with TRBD1 as a possible D gene (5 bases). This CDR3 has 16 amino acids. V was clipped by 3 bases and J by 4 bases, with 18 bases between them. As DNA, the CDR3 is TGTGCCAGCAGTTTTCACCCCCCACGGGGCGGCTATGGCTACACCTTC. As protein: CASSFHPPRGGYGYTF.

This clonotype has only one observation. This chain links TRBV3-1 with TRBJ1-1; possible D gene TRBD1, 5 bases. The CDR3 spans 15 residues. Deletions cut 3 bases from V and 6 bases from J, with 17 bases between. Looked up from germline, CDR1 is LGHDT and CDR2 is YNNKEL (reference sequence). CDR3 coding DNA: TGTGCCAGCAGCCAGGGGACGGGGCTGAATGCTGAAGCTTTCTTT. It translates to CASSQGTGLNAEAFF.

The rearrangement uses TRBV27 and TRBJ2-1, with D maybe TRBD2 (5 bases). Trimming removed 5 bases at V and 7 bases at J, with 12 bases between. The CDR3 contains 13 residues. Germline V gene sequence: CDR1 MNHEY, CDR2 SMNVEV (reference sequence). The DNA of the CDR3 is TGTGCCAGCAGTCCCAATCCGGGGAATGAGCAGTTCTTC. This gives the protein CASSPNPGNEQFF.

This clonotype was counted at least ten times. The chain joins TRBV12-3 or TRBV12-4 to TRBJ1-1; D unresolved. Trimming removed 3 bases at V and 1 base at J, with 9 bases between. The CDR3 consists of 14 residues. CDR3 sequence reads: CASSFYEKNTEAFF. The CDR3 nucleotides are TGTGCCAGCAGTTTCTATGAAAAGAACACTGAAGCTTTCTTT.

The rearrangement uses TRBV4-2 and TRBJ1-3; D unresolved. Trimming removed 0 bases at V and 5 bases at J, with 11 bases between. Germline CDR1 is LGHNA and CDR2 is YNFKEQ. This CDR3 is 15 amino acids long. CDR3 DNA: TGTGCCAGCAGCCAAGAAGGAGTAACGAGAAACACCATATATTTT. Amino acids: CASSQEGVTRNTIYF.

The chain employs TRBV3-1 and TRBJ1-5; D gene unclear. Germline CDR1 LGHDT, CDR2 YNNKEL (reference sequence). V was pared by 8 bases and J by 3 bases, with 14 bases between. The CDR3 totals 14 residues. In DNA, the CDR3 is TGTGCCAGCTCTAGAGGGAGCGCCAATCAGCCCCAGCATTTT. Its protein product is CASSRGSANQPQHF.

The chain employs TRBV28 and TRBJ2-7; the D is unclear. The CDR3 has 13 amino acids. Per germline, CDR1 MDHEN and CDR2 SYDVKM. V lost 3 bases and J lost 6, with 12 bases in between. As DNA, the CDR3 is TGTGCCAGCAGTTTCGGTCGAGTGGGCGAGCAGTACTTC. This codes for CASSFGRVGEQYF.

The sample holds a few counts of this clonotype. V is TRBV6-6 and J is TRBJ2-3; D is perhaps TRBD1 (7 bases). V lost 6 bases, J lost 6 bases, and 13 bases lay in between. Germline CDR1 MNHNY, CDR2 SVGAGI (reference sequence). This CDR3 region has 13 residues. CDR3 residues: CASSRLGGDTQYF. The CDR3 DNA follows: TGTGCCAGCAGCCGACTAGGGGGCGATACGCAGTATTTT.

This clonotype has a handful of counts. This chain links TRBV25-1 with TRBJ1-5; D call uncertain. The CDR3 covers 15 residues. Trimming removed 2 bases from V and 7 bases from J, with 15 bases in between. Germline V gene sequence: CDR1 MGHDK, CDR2 SYGVNS. The CDR3 region is CASSEGGDRRQPQHF. Here the CDR3 DNA reads TGTGCCAGCAGTGAAGGAGGCGACCGCAGACAGCCCCAGCATTTT.

V usage is TRBV6-5 and J usage is TRBJ1-2; 11 positions agree with TRBD1. V lost 5 bases and J lost 2; bases outside the gene matches: 4. The CDR3 covers 15 residues. Germline CDR1 MNHEY, CDR2 SVGAGI. CDR3 DNA sequence: TGTGCCAGCAGTCGGGACAGGGGGACAAACTATGGCTACACCTTC. Residues: CASSRDRGTNYGYTF.